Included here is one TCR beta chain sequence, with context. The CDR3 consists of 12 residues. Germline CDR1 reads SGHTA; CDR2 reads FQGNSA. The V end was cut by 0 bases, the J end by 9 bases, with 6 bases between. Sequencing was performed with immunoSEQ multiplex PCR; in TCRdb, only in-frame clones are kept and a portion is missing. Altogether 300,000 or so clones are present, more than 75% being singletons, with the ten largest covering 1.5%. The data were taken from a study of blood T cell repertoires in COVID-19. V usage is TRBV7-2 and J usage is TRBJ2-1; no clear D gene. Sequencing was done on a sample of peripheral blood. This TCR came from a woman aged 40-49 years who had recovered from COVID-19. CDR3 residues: CASSLAYLEQFF. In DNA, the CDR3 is TGTGCCAGCAGCTTAGCTTATCTTGAGCAGTTCTTC. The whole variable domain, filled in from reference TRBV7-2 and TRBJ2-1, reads GAGVSQSPSNKVTEKGKDVELRCDPISGHTALYWYRQSLGQGLEFLIYFQGNSAPDKSGLPSDRFSAERTGGSVSTLTIQRTQQEDSAVYLCASSLAYLEQFFGPGTRLTVL.